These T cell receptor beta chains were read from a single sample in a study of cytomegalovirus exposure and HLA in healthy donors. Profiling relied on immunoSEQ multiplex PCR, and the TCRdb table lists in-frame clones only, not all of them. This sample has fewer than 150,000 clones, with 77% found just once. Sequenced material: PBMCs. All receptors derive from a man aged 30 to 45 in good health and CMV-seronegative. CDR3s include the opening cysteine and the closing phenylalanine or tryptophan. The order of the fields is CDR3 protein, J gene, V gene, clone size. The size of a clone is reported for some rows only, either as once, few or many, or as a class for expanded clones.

CDR3aa: CATSRPIAGGGNEQFF
j_gene: TRBJ2-1
v_gene: TRBV15
abundance: NA

CDR3aa: CASSLGTASNQLYEAFF
j_gene: TRBJ1-1
v_gene: TRBV5-1
abundance: NA

CDR3aa: CASRDRGTDTQYF
j_gene: TRBJ2-3
v_gene: TRBV5-1
abundance: NA

CDR3aa: CASSIVSIGSTGNYEQYF
j_gene: TRBJ2-7
v_gene: TRBV19
abundance: NA

CDR3aa: CASSLSTDRGYEQYF
j_gene: TRBJ2-7
v_gene: TRBV27
abundance: NA

CDR3aa: CASSWTSGRVEEETQYF
j_gene: TRBJ2-5
v_gene: TRBV7-8
abundance: NA

CDR3aa: CASSLPLEGASGRYEQYF
j_gene: TRBJ2-7
v_gene: TRBV28
abundance: NA

CDR3aa: CASSLVPEETQYF
j_gene: TRBJ2-5
v_gene: TRBV5-1
abundance: NA

CDR3aa: CASSSVRKSYNEQFF
j_gene: TRBJ2-1
v_gene: TRBV7-9
abundance: once

CDR3aa: CASSPPLSTDTQYF
j_gene: TRBJ2-3
v_gene: TRBV18
abundance: NA

CDR3aa: CASSLEDRLNTEAFF
j_gene: TRBJ1-1
v_gene: TRBV11-2
abundance: NA

CDR3aa: CASRNPQGLDEQYF
j_gene: TRBJ2-7
v_gene: TRBV28
abundance: few

CDR3aa: CATSREEGPMNGNTIYF
j_gene: TRBJ1-3
v_gene: TRBV15
abundance: NA

CDR3aa: CASSLYQRNTDTQYF
j_gene: TRBJ2-3
v_gene: TRBV7-9
abundance: NA

CDR3aa: CASRRQGIYGYTF
j_gene: TRBJ1-2
v_gene: TRBV6-5
abundance: NA

CDR3aa: CASSLAGGPEAFF
j_gene: TRBJ1-1
v_gene: TRBV7-9
abundance: once

CDR3aa: CAIKGQGGPRAVYNEQFF
j_gene: TRBJ2-1
v_gene: TRBV10-3
abundance: NA

CDR3aa: CASSGTSGTAGELFF
j_gene: TRBJ2-2
v_gene: TRBV7-2
abundance: NA

CDR3aa: CASSVAGDAGNTIYF
j_gene: TRBJ1-3
v_gene: TRBV9
abundance: NA

CDR3aa: CASSWRGRTDTQYF
j_gene: TRBJ2-3
v_gene: TRBV10-1
abundance: NA

CDR3aa: CASSLGQDYEQYF
j_gene: TRBJ2-7
v_gene: TRBV5-1
abundance: few

CDR3aa: CARSFGTGGTNEKLFF
j_gene: TRBJ1-4
v_gene: TRBV7-9
abundance: NA